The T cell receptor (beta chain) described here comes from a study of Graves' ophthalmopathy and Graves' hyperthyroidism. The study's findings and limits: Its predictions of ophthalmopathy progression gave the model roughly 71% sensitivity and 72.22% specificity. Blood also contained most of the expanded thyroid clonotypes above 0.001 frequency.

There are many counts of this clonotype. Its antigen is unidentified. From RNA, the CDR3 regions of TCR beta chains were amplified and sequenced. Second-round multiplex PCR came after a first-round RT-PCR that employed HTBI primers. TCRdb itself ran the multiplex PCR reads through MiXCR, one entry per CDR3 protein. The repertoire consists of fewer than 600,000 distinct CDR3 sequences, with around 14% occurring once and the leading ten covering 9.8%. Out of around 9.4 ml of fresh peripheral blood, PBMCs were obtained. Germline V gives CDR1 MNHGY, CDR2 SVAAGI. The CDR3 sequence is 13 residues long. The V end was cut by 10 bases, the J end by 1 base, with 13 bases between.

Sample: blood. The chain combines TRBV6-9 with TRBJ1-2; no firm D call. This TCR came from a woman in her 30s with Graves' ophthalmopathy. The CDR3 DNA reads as TGTGCCAACCCCGACAAATTTAACTATGGCTACACCTTC. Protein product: CANPDKFNYGYTF.